These T cell receptor beta chains were read from a single sample in a study of Graves' ophthalmopathy and Graves' hyperthyroidism. MiXCR, run by TCRdb on the multiplex PCR reads, gives a single entry per CDR3 protein. The table includes about 210,000 distinct CDR3 sequences, 29% detected once. Input material: peripheral blood. Receptor source: a man in his forties or fifties with Graves' ophthalmopathy. The CDR3 runs from the conserved cysteine through the conserved F or W. Fields, in order: V gene, J gene, clone size, D gene, CDR3 DNA, CDR3 protein. D genes are given only for firm matches. Rows may omit the clone size; those that give it use once, few, many or a size class.

TRBV28	TRBJ2-7	many	.	TGTGCCAGCAGTCCAAGGGTATATTACGAGCAGTACTTC	CASSPRVYYEQYF
TRBV2	TRBJ2-7	many	TRBD2	TGTGCCAGCAGTCCCCAAAGCGGGAGCCAGTATGAGCAGTACTTC	CASSPQSGSQYEQYF
TRBV28	TRBJ1-2	many	.	TGTGCCAGCAGTAGGACAGACGTCGGCTACACCTTC	CASSRTDVGYTF
TRBV6-5	TRBJ1-2	.	.	TGTGCCAGCAGTTCCCGGGACGGTAACTATGGCTACACCTTC	CASSSRDGNYGYTF
TRBV7-2	TRBJ2-7	.	.	TGTGCCAGCAGCCATGGGACGGTGACCTACGAGCAGTACTTC	CASSHGTVTYEQYF
TRBV28	TRBJ2-7	many	.	TGTGCCAGTATCGGACATATAGGCTCCTACGAGCAGTACTTC	CASIGHIGSYEQYF
TRBV5-1	TRBJ1-2	many	.	TGCGCCAGCAGCTTCGAGAATACCTATGGCTACACCTTC	CASSFENTYGYTF
TRBV4-1	TRBJ1-2	many	TRBD1	TGCGCCAGCAGCCAAGGGGACAGGCGACTCCATGGCTACACCTTC	CASSQGDRRLHGYTF
TRBV28	TRBJ1-5	.	TRBD1	TGTGCCAGCAGCGAGGACAGGGTAGCGCATTTT	CASSEDRVAHF
TRBV6-1	TRBJ2-2	few	.	TGTGCCAGCAGAGACCCGTACGGGGAGCTGTTTTTT	CASRDPYGELFF
TRBV20-1	TRBJ1-6	.	TRBD1	TGCAGTGCTAGTGAAACAGGGGGCAATGATTCACCCCTCCACTTT	CSASETGGNDSPLHF
TRBV12-3/TRBV12-4	TRBJ2-2	many	.	TGTGCCAGCAGTTTCTGGCCTAGCGACGCGAACACCGGGGAGCTGTTTTTT	CASSFWPSDANTGELFF
TRBV6-1	TRBJ2-7	many	.	TGTGCCAGCAGTGAGAGGGGGGCAGGACCCTACGAGCAGTACTTC	CASSERGAGPYEQYF
TRBV7-2	TRBJ2-7	many	.	TGTGCCAGCAGCTTGACAGTCTACGAGCAGTACTTC	CASSLTVYEQYF
TRBV28	TRBJ1-2	many	.	TGTGCCAGCACCGAAACAGGGAACTATGGCTACACCTTC	CASTETGNYGYTF
TRBV7-2	TRBJ2-4	many	.	TGTGCCAGCAGCTTATCAGGGGCTCTTCAGTACTTC	CASSLSGALQYF
TRBV6-2/TRBV6-3	TRBJ1-1	many	.	TGTGCCAGCAGTCGAGGACAGTTTCAGAACACTGAAGCTTTCTTT	CASSRGQFQNTEAFF
TRBV28	TRBJ1-2	.	TRBD1	TGTGCCAGCAGTCTGACAGGGGTGGACTATGGCTACACCTTC	CASSLTGVDYGYTF
TRBV4-1	TRBJ2-5	many	TRBD2	TGCGCCAGCAGCCAATTAATAGCGGGACGAGAGACCCAGTACTTC	CASSQLIAGRETQYF
TRBV20-1	TRBJ1-6	many	.	TGCAGTGCTAGAGATCGACAGAGCTCCTATAATTCACCCCTCCACTTT	CSARDRQSSYNSPLHF
TRBV11-2	TRBJ1-1	.	.	TGTGCCAGCAGCTTCTACAAGGGTGTCACTGAAGCTTTCTTT	CASSFYKGVTEAFF
TRBV6-2/TRBV6-3	TRBJ2-7	many	.	TGTGCCAGCAGTTACGTCCCCTACGAGCAGTACTTC	CASSYVPYEQYF
TRBV6-5	TRBJ2-7	many	.	TGTGCCAGCGGAGGCGGCTCCTACGAGCAGTACTTC	CASGGGSYEQYF